The rows below give T cell receptor beta chains drawn from one sample of a study of PD-L1 blockade in urothelial cancer. Clones were sequenced by immunoSEQ multiplex PCR, and TCRdb holds only the in-frame ones, with some missing. The sample lists approximately 52,000 clones; roughly 80% were seen once. Sequencing was performed on PBMCs, taken around atezolizumab (anti-PD-L1) treatment. These receptors were taken from a man in his 70s with urothelial cancer. Both conserved end residues are part of each CDR3. Fields, in order: V gene, D gene, clone size, J gene, CDR3 DNA, CDR3 protein. A D gene is named only where the DNA matches it firmly. Clone size is given for some rows only: seen once, a few or many times, or a class if the clone is expanded.

V: TRBV7-2
D: TRBD1
size: NA
J: TRBJ2-7
DNA: TGTGCCAGCAGCCCACCGGGACAGGGTTACGAGCAGTACTTC
CDR3: CASSPPGQGYEQYF

V: TRBV5-1
D: NA
size: NA
J: TRBJ2-1
DNA: TGCGCCAGCAGCTTGGGCTTCAGCTCCTACAATGAGCAGTTCTTC
CDR3: CASSLGFSSYNEQFF

V: TRBV5-6
D: TRBD2
size: few
J: TRBJ2-5
DNA: TGTGCCAGCAGCTCGGGACTAGATGGAGAGACCCAGTACTTC
CDR3: CASSSGLDGETQYF

V: TRBV28
D: TRBD1
size: NA
J: TRBJ2-7
DNA: TGTGCCAGCAGCCCCCCCGGGACAGGAGGGCACGAGCAGTACTTC
CDR3: CASSPPGTGGHEQYF

V: TRBV7-2
D: NA
size: NA
J: TRBJ1-1
DNA: TGTGCCAGCAGCCTGGACAGTATGAACACTGAAGCTTTCTTT
CDR3: CASSLDSMNTEAFF

V: TRBV7-8
D: TRBD1
size: few
J: TRBJ2-1
DNA: TGTGCCAGCAGCTTACGCAGGGGGCGCGGTGGCCGTTACAATGAGCAGTTCTTC
CDR3: CASSLRRGRGGRYNEQFF

V: TRBV7-2
D: TRBD1
size: NA
J: TRBJ2-3
DNA: TGTGCCAGCAGCCCAAAGACAGGGATGGGCACAGATACGCAGTATTTT
CDR3: CASSPKTGMGTDTQYF

V: TRBV11-3
D: TRBD1
size: NA
J: TRBJ2-5
DNA: TGTGCCAGCAGCAAGGGGGTGGACAGGGGAGAGACCCAGTACTTC
CDR3: CASSKGVDRGETQYF

V: TRBV12-5
D: NA
size: NA
J: TRBJ2-3
DNA: TGTGCTAGTGGACTGCCGACACCCGCTAGCACAGATACGCAGTATTTT
CDR3: CASGLPTPASTDTQYF

V: TRBV4-2
D: NA
size: NA
J: TRBJ1-6
DNA: TGTGCCAGCAGCTTCGGTCAGGGCAATGGTTCACCCCTCCACTTT
CDR3: CASSFGQGNGSPLHF

V: TRBV7-2
D: TRBD2
size: NA
J: TRBJ2-7
DNA: TGTGCCAGCAGCCGCCCCGGACTAGCGGCCTACGAGCAGTACTTC
CDR3: CASSRPGLAAYEQYF

V: TRBV18
D: NA
size: NA
J: TRBJ1-3
DNA: TGTGCCAGCTCCCCGCCGACGGGGGGCACTGGAAACACCATATATTTT
CDR3: CASSPPTGGTGNTIYF

V: TRBV19
D: NA
size: NA
J: TRBJ1-1
DNA: TGTGCCAGTAGTCCCGGGGGTGAAGCTTTCTTT
CDR3: CASSPGGEAFF

V: TRBV7-2
D: NA
size: NA
J: TRBJ2-7
DNA: TGTGCCAGCAGCTTATGGCGGGGGCTATCCTACGAGCAGTACTTC
CDR3: CASSLWRGLSYEQYF

V: TRBV5-6
D: TRBD1
size: NA
J: TRBJ1-2
DNA: TGTGCCAGCAGCCTGGGACAGGGGCTGTACTATGGCTACACCTTC
CDR3: CASSLGQGLYYGYTF

V: TRBV4-2
D: NA
size: many
J: TRBJ2-7
DNA: TGTGCCAGCAGTAGGACACGGTACGACTACGAGCAGTACTTC
CDR3: CASSRTRYDYEQYF

V: TRBV27
D: NA
size: NA
J: TRBJ1-5
DNA: TGTGCCAGCAGCCCTAGGTGGGCTCGGGGTAGGCCTCAGCCCCAGCATTTT
CDR3: CASSPRWARGRPQPQHF

V: TRBV5-1
D: TRBD1
size: NA
J: TRBJ1-3
DNA: TGCGCCAGCAGCTTGGGGGGACAGGGTCAGGCTGGAAACACCATATATTTT
CDR3: CASSLGGQGQAGNTIYF

V: TRBV5-8
D: TRBD1
size: NA
J: TRBJ2-7
DNA: TGTGCCAGCAGCTTGTTGGGACAGGGGGACTACGAGCAGTACTTC
CDR3: CASSLLGQGDYEQYF

V: TRBV15
D: NA
size: NA
J: TRBJ2-2
DNA: TGTGCCACCAGCAGGGGACAGGCGGGAGTCCTGCGGGAGCTGTTTTTT
CDR3: CATSRGQAGVLRELFF

V: TRBV4-3
D: TRBD2
size: NA
J: TRBJ2-7
DNA: TGCGCCAGCAGCCAAGATCGGACTAGCGGGGGCTCCTACGAGCAGTACTTC
CDR3: CASSQDRTSGGSYEQYF

V: TRBV5-4
D: TRBD2
size: NA
J: TRBJ2-3
DNA: TGTGCCAGCAGCCAGGGACTAGCGGTCACAGATACGCAGTATTTT
CDR3: CASSQGLAVTDTQYF

V: TRBV23-1
D: TRBD1
size: NA
J: TRBJ1-5
DNA: TGCGCCAGCAGAGCCGACAGGGACCAGCCCCAGCATTTT
CDR3: CASRADRDQPQHF

V: TRBV5-6
D: NA
size: NA
J: TRBJ2-2
DNA: TGTGCCAGCAGCTTGGCGGGAACCGGGGAGCTGTTTTTT
CDR3: CASSLAGTGELFF

V: TRBV2
D: NA
size: NA
J: TRBJ2-5
DNA: TGTGCCAGCAGCGATCTTGAGTGGGGCTCTCGGAGTATAGAGACCCAGTACTTC
CDR3: CASSDLEWGSRSIETQYF

V: TRBV19
D: TRBD1
size: NA
J: TRBJ2-7
DNA: TGTGCCAGTAGTCATCCCGGGACAGGGACCTACGAGCAGTACTTC
CDR3: CASSHPGTGTYEQYF

V: TRBV12-5
D: TRBD1
size: NA
J: TRBJ2-2
DNA: TGTGCTAGTGGTTTGAACAGGGGTAACACCGGGGAGCTGTTTTTT
CDR3: CASGLNRGNTGELFF

V: TRBV9
D: NA
size: many
J: TRBJ2-3
DNA: TGTGCCAGCAGCGTTGGCGGGAGCACAGATACGCAGTATTTT
CDR3: CASSVGGSTDTQYF

V: TRBV7-2
D: NA
size: once
J: TRBJ1-1
DNA: TGTGCCAGCAGCTTAACTTATCTGAACACTGAAGCTTTCTTT
CDR3: CASSLTYLNTEAFF

V: TRBV11-2
D: TRBD1
size: NA
J: TRBJ1-6
DNA: TGTGCCAGCAGCTCGACAGGGGAATATTCACCCCTCCACTTT
CDR3: CASSSTGEYSPLHF

V: TRBV28
D: NA
size: NA
J: TRBJ1-4
DNA: TGTGCCAGCAGTTTCCGGGGGTTGGCAACTAATGAAAAACTGTTTTTT
CDR3: CASSFRGLATNEKLFF

V: TRBV29-1
D: TRBD2
size: NA
J: TRBJ2-5
DNA: TGCACCGCCGGGAGGGCACAAGAGACCCAGTACTTC
CDR3: CTAGRAQETQYF

V: TRBV7-9
D: TRBD2
size: few
J: TRBJ2-1
DNA: TGTGCCAGCAGCGCTGGGACTAGCTTTTACAATGAGCAGTTCTTC
CDR3: CASSAGTSFYNEQFF

V: TRBV4-3
D: NA
size: NA
J: TRBJ1-2
DNA: TGCGCCAGCAGCCAAGATATCTCCGGTGGCTACACCTTC
CDR3: CASSQDISGGYTF

V: TRBV7-9
D: TRBD2
size: NA
J: TRBJ2-7
DNA: TGTGCCAGCAGCTTACGAGCGGGAGAAGAAGACGAGCAGTACTTC
CDR3: CASSLRAGEEDEQYF

V: TRBV29-1
D: TRBD2
size: NA
J: TRBJ2-1
DNA: TGCAGCTCCATAGGGTTTTTAGCGGGAGGGGCCAATGAGCAGTTCTTC
CDR3: CSSIGFLAGGANEQFF

V: TRBV11-3
D: NA
size: NA
J: TRBJ1-3
DNA: TGTGCCAGCAGCCTCGCAGGGAACACCATATATTTT
CDR3: CASSLAGNTIYF

V: TRBV7-2
D: TRBD2
size: NA
J: TRBJ2-5
DNA: TGTGCCAGCAGCTTAGTCCCCGCGGGGGGGCCTGATGAGACCCAGTACTTC
CDR3: CASSLVPAGGPDETQYF

V: TRBV5-1
D: TRBD2
size: NA
J: TRBJ2-5
DNA: TGCGCCAGCAGCTCCTCTGGGCGGGAGGGAGACCAAGAGACCCAGTACTTC
CDR3: CASSSSGREGDQETQYF

V: TRBV5-4
D: NA
size: NA
J: TRBJ1-6
DNA: TGTGCCAGCAGCTGGGGCAAGCGAGACTCACCCCTCCACTTT
CDR3: CASSWGKRDSPLHF

V: TRBV19
D: NA
size: NA
J: TRBJ1-2
DNA: TGTGCCAGTGCGGGACTTGGCGACTATGGCTACACCTTC
CDR3: CASAGLGDYGYTF

V: TRBV27
D: NA
size: few
J: TRBJ1-2
DNA: TGTGCCAGCAGTTTAGAGGGCAACTATGGCTACACCTTC
CDR3: CASSLEGNYGYTF

V: TRBV5-1
D: TRBD1
size: NA
J: TRBJ2-1
DNA: TGCGCCAGCAGCGCAGCGACAGGGGACGAGGACAATGAGCAGTTCTTC
CDR3: CASSAATGDEDNEQFF

V: TRBV2
D: TRBD1
size: NA
J: TRBJ2-6
DNA: TGTGCCAGCAGTGTGCAGGGGGCGCATGGGGCCAACGTCCTGACTTTC
CDR3: CASSVQGAHGANVLTF

V: TRBV7-2
D: TRBD2
size: NA
J: TRBJ2-7
DNA: TGTGCCAGCAGCTTAGCGGGTAGCGGGGGGTCCTACGAGCAGTACTTC
CDR3: CASSLAGSGGSYEQYF

V: TRBV20-1
D: NA
size: few
J: TRBJ1-2
DNA: TGCAGTGCTAAACAAAACTATGGCTACACCTTC
CDR3: CSAKQNYGYTF

V: TRBV19
D: TRBD2
size: NA
J: TRBJ2-1
DNA: TGTGCCAGTAGTTCCCGGCTGAGCGGGAACGGCCGTTACAATGAGCAGTTCTTC
CDR3: CASSSRLSGNGRYNEQFF

V: TRBV28
D: NA
size: NA
J: TRBJ2-7
DNA: TGTGCCAGCAGTCCGATCAACCACAGGAGCTCCTACGAGCAGTACTTC
CDR3: CASSPINHRSSYEQYF

V: TRBV4-2
D: NA
size: NA
J: TRBJ2-1
DNA: TGTGCCAGCAGCCAAGTTCGGGCTAGCCTACACAATGAGCAGTTCTTC
CDR3: CASSQVRASLHNEQFF

V: TRBV25-1
D: TRBD1
size: NA
J: TRBJ1-1
DNA: TGTGCCAGCAGTGAAAAGGGACAGGTGTTGAACACTGAAGCTTTCTTT
CDR3: CASSEKGQVLNTEAFF

V: TRBV30
D: NA
size: NA
J: TRBJ2-1
DNA: TGTGCCTGGGAGGGAGGGTTTACAGGGGGAGAGCAGTTCTTC
CDR3: CAWEGGFTGGEQFF

V: TRBV4-3
D: NA
size: NA
J: TRBJ1-4
DNA: TGCGCCAGCAGCCAAGCAGGGCCCGAAAAACTGTTTTTT
CDR3: CASSQAGPEKLFF